This entry features one TCR beta chain sequence. Seattle's cohort entered during active infection and was followed longitudinally. V was trimmed by 11 bases and J by 0 bases, leaving 19 bases between them. Germline-derived CDR1 and CDR2 are SNHLY and FYNNEI. The CDR3 runs to 15 residues. Sequencing used immunoSEQ multiplex PCR; TCRdb keeps in-frame clones, though not all of them. Here the sample spans 200,000 to 250,000 clones, 83% being singletons. The data originate from a study of blood T cell repertoires in COVID-19. Study overall: Sites in the United States, Italy and Spain provided acute and convalescent COVID-19 samples. In each case, the material was cDNA or gDNA derived from T cells, B-cell-depleted T cells, or PBMCs.

The chain joins TRBV2 to TRBJ1-2; D not resolved. The TCR comes from a woman under 40 with COVID-19, enrolled during active disease. The specimen sequenced was peripheral blood. The CDR3 region has the DNA TGTGCCCGAAGCAGGTCGAGAGGGCCTAACTATGGCTACACCTTC. It encodes CARSRSRGPNYGYTF.